This T cell receptor beta chain was profiled in a study of metastatic and nonmetastatic thyroid tumors. This clone has a count of ten or more. TCRdb re-clonotyped the PCR reads via MiXCR. The sample contains about 28,000 clones, about 25% of which appear only once. Before thyroid surgery, none of the patients had received any treatment. The clonotype comes from a female donor with papillary thyroid cancer or a benign thyroid nodule (not recorded which). Some clones in this sample may be carry-over from other donors' samples. The sequencing sample was made of blood.

For the CDR3, the DNA is TGTGCCAGTAGTATTCTCCCCAACAGGGGGCAGGACTATGGCTACACCTTC. Its translation: CASSILPNRGQDYGYTF. This rearrangement joins TRBV19 to TRBJ1-2, with 9 bases matching TRBD1. This CDR3 contains 17 residues. CDR1 and CDR2 from the germline V gene are LNHDA and SQIVND (reference sequence). J gave up 3 bases and V 3 bases, and 11 bases lay outside the gene matches.